Shown below are 24 T cell receptor beta chains from a single sample sequenced in a study of blood T cell repertoires in COVID-19. Produced via immunoSEQ multiplex PCR; TCRdb's table is partial and in-frame only. The profile shows about 240,000 clones, approximately 85% of them singletons. The sequencing input was peripheral blood. Every receptor here comes from an elderly man with acute or convalescent COVID-19.

This clone came up once. The chain carries TRBV29-1 and TRBJ2-7; 7 positions match TRBD1. The CDR3 extends over 13 amino acids. V lost 4 bases to trimming and J lost 3 bases; unmatched junction nucleotides: 6. CDR1 and CDR2 from the germline V gene are SQVTM and ANQGSEA. The CDR3 coding sequence is TGCAGCGTTGCTCGTTGGGACAGCTACGAGCAGTACTTC. Encoded protein: CSVARWDSYEQYF.

The V and J genes are TRBV12-3 or TRBV12-4 and TRBJ1-6; no firm D call. Between the trimmed V and J ends, which lost 10 bases and 9 bases, there was a span of 16 bases. The length of the CDR3 is 13 residues. The CDR3 protein is CATQTGISSPLHF. CDR3 DNA sequence: TGTGCCACCCAGACGGGAATAAGTTCACCCCTCCACTTT.

This clone showed up just once. This chain joins TRBV4-2 and TRBJ1-1, with TRBD1 matching 7 bases. V dropped 0 bases and J dropped 1; count of bases not matched to a gene: 5. CDR1 is LGHNA, CDR2 YNFKEQ, per germline. This CDR3 has 16 residues. The CDR3 DNA reads as TGTGCCAGCAGCCAAGATTTAAGGGGGCCGAACACTGAAGCTTTCTTT. It translates to CASSQDLRGPNTEAFF.

This chain connects TRBV2 to TRBJ2-3; 7 bases line up with TRBD2. V dropped 7 bases and J dropped 3; count of bases not matched to a gene: 7. The CDR3 spans 14 residues. Germline CDR1 reads SNHLY; CDR2 reads FYNNEI. In nucleotides, the CDR3 is TGTGCCAGCATTCGGACGGGGGGAACAGATACGCAGTATTTT. Translating it yields CASIRTGGTDTQYF.

A word on this clone: Other DNA sequences within the sample encode an identical CDR3. The V gene is TRBV3-1 (or the pseudogene TRBV3-2), the J gene TRBJ1-1; D gene uncertain. This CDR3 comprises 13 residues. With 1 base removed from V and 2 bases from J, the gap between germline ends came to 5 bases. From germline, CDR1 is LGHDT and CDR2 YNNKEL (reference sequence). CDR3 residues: CASSQASNTEAFF. The CDR3 DNA follows: TGTGCCAGCAGCCAAGCCTCCAACACTGAAGCTTTCTTT.

The chain recombines TRBV5-1 with TRBJ2-1, with D hard to call. Trimming cost V 2 bases and J 1 base, with 7 bases left between them. The CDR3 loop spans 14 amino acids. Germline V gene lookup returns CDR1 SGHRS and CDR2 YFSETQ. The CDR3 here is CASSLPGSYNEQFF. The CDR3 DNA sequence: TGCGCCAGCAGCTTACCGGGTTCCTACAATGAGCAGTTCTTC. Full variable domain (missing parts from reference TRBV5-1 and TRBJ2-1): KAGVTQTPRYLIKTRGQQVTLSCSPISGHRSVSWYQQTPGQGLQFLFEYFSETQRNKGNFPGRFSGRQFSNSRSEMNVSTLELGDSALYLCASSLPGSYNEQFFGPGTRLTVL.

Notes on this clone: A junction boundary mismatches the germline segment, possibly from a read error. The rearrangement joins TRBV7-7 to TRBJ2-1, with TRBD2 matching 12 bases. CDR3 length: 18 residues. The germline CDR1 and CDR2 sequences are SSHAT and FNYEAQ (reference sequence). The CDR3 spells CASSSSSGGVSSYNEQFF. The CDR3 bases are TGTGCTAGCAGCTCCTCTAGCGGGGGGGTCTCCTCCTACAATGAGCAGTTCTTC.

Comments on this clone: Germline and junction disagree at one end, which may indicate a read error. The chain joins TRBV7-7 to TRBJ2-1, with unresolved D. The V gene's germline CDR1 is SSHAT and CDR2 FNYEAQ (reference sequence). CDR3 length equals 16 residues. The CDR3 bases are TGTGCTAGCAGCCCCAGACAACGTAGCTCCTACAATGAGCAGTTCTTC. It specifies CASSPRQRSSYNEQFF. Variable domain in full (rest from reference TRBV7-7 and TRBJ2-1): GAGVSQSPRYKVTKRGQDVTLRCDPISSHATLYWYQQALGQGPEFLTYFNYEAQPDKSGLPSDRFSAERPEGSISTLTIQRTEQRDSAMYRCASSPRQRSSYNEQFFGPGTRLTVL.

The chain carries TRBV9 and TRBJ2-2; D perhaps matches TRBD1 (5 bases). The CDR3 loop spans 16 amino acids. V was trimmed by 0 bases and J by 6 bases, leaving 15 bases between them. Germline loops: CDR1 SGDLS, CDR2 YYNGEE. The CDR3 sequence: CASSVASGWMPGELFF. CDR3 sequence (DNA): TGTGCCAGCAGCGTAGCATCAGGGTGGATGCCCGGGGAGCTGTTTTTT.

The chain is built from TRBV18 and TRBJ1-3; D is ambiguous. V was clipped by 3 bases and J by 1 base, with 7 bases between them. CDR1 is KGHSH and CDR2 is LQKENI in the germline V gene. The CDR3 consists of 14 residues. CDR3 in DNA: TGTGCCAGCTCACCTGCGGGTTCTGGAAACACCATATATTTT. It translates to CASSPAGSGNTIYF.

V is TRBV6-5 and J is TRBJ2-1, with D perhaps matching TRBD1 (6 bases). Trimming left V 9 bases short and J 8 bases short, with 20 bases between. This CDR3 contains 14 residues. Germline values: CDR1 MNHEY, CDR2 SVGAGI. The CDR3: CASDRQGLGDEQFF. The CDR3 coding sequence is TGTGCCAGTGACAGGCAGGGTCTTGGCGATGAGCAGTTCTTC.

This clone was observed a single time. The chain links TRBV24-1 to TRBJ2-1; 7 bases agree with TRBD1. Germline-derived CDR1 and CDR2 are KGHDR and SFDVKD. The V gene end was trimmed by 1 base and the J gene end by 6 bases; junction bases not matched to a gene: 5. The CDR3 extends over 15 amino acids. The CDR3 is CATSDFQGVGNEQFF. In DNA, the CDR3 is TGTGCCACCAGTGATTTCCAGGGGGTGGGCAATGAGCAGTTCTTC.

The V and J genes are TRBV29-1 and TRBJ1-2; 11 nucleotides agree with TRBD1. V trimming: 4 bases; J trimming: 6 bases; junction bases outside the gene matches: 10. The germline V gene encodes CDR1 SQVTM and CDR2 ANQGSEA. The CDR3 is made up of 15 amino acids. CDR3 sequence reads: CSVAHIPGQGDGYTF. The CDR3 DNA follows: TGCAGCGTTGCCCATATCCCGGGACAGGGGGATGGCTACACCTTC.

The genes are TRBV27 and TRBJ2-7; TRBD2 agrees at 9 bases. Germline CDR1 is MNHEY and CDR2 is SMNVEV (reference sequence). The V and J ends lost 0 bases and 8 bases, in that order; junction bases with no gene match: 11. This CDR3 spans 16 amino acids. CDR3 in DNA: TGTGCCAGCAGTTTATCCCCCACTCCGGGACTAGCTAAGCAGTACTTC. This translates into CASSLSPTPGLAKQYF.

The chain employs TRBV6-6 and TRBJ2-2; tentative D call: TRBD1 (7 bases). Germline CDR1 and CDR2: MNHNY and SVGAGI (reference sequence). The CDR3 covers 15 residues. The V and J ends lost 8 bases and 4 bases respectively, with 17 bases between them. CDR3 loop: CASGLRQGGTGELFF. CDR3 bases: TGTGCCAGCGGTCTAAGACAGGGAGGCACCGGGGAGCTGTTTTTT.

The chain is built from TRBV2 and TRBJ2-2; 7 nucleotides align to TRBD2. The germline gives CDR1 SNHLY, CDR2 FYNNEI. Trimming removed 10 bases from V and 9 bases from J; junction bases left unmatched: 14. This CDR3 contains 14 residues. The CDR3 DNA reads TGTGCCACCAGCGGGACTGCTGTTTCGTGGGAGCTGTTTTTT. Its translation is CATSGTAVSWELFF.

V is TRBV28 and J is TRBJ1-2, with 8 bases that match TRBD1. This CDR3 is built from 13 residues. The J segment lost 5 bases and the V segment lost 11 bases, leaving 10 bases of the junction unmatched. CDR1 and CDR2 (germline): MDHEN, SYDVKM. The CDR3 reads CAANTDRGYGYTF. The CDR3 DNA reads TGTGCCGCCAACACCGACAGGGGATATGGCTACACCTTC.

The rearrangement links TRBV28 to TRBJ1-1; TRBD1 matches at 9 bases. This CDR3 has 14 amino acids. CDR1 is MDHEN and CDR2 is SYDVKM in the germline V gene. V lost 7 bases to trimming and J lost 1 base; unmatched junction nucleotides: 4. Written as DNA, the CDR3 is TGTGCCAGCACCGAGGGACAGGGGAACACTGAAGCTTTCTTT. This encodes CASTEGQGNTEAFF.

Points on this clone: The junction departs from the called germline gene at one end, perhaps through a read error. The chain combines TRBV7-9 with TRBJ1-2; D remains unclear. Per germline, CDR1 SEHNR and CDR2 FQNEAQ (reference sequence). The CDR3 extends over 15 amino acids. DNA of the CDR3: TGTGCCAGCAGCTTATCTGGCGGATCTAACTATGGCTGCACCTTC. It yields the protein CASSLSGGSNYGCTF.

The V and J genes are TRBV18 and TRBJ1-2; D is uncertain. With 1 base removed from V and 2 bases from J, the gap between germline ends came to 5 bases. The CDR3 is 13 residues long. Looked up from germline, CDR1 is KGHSH and CDR2 is LQKENI. CDR3 sequence reads: CASSPLENYGYTF. DNA of the CDR3: TGTGCCAGCTCACCACTCGAGAACTATGGCTACACCTTC.

The V call is TRBV18, the J call TRBJ1-1; 9 nucleotides agree with TRBD1. CDR3 size: 15 residues. After removal of 4 bases from V and 1 base from J, the junction contained 4 bases not matched to a gene. CDR1 is KGHSH, CDR2 LQKENI, per germline. The CDR3 DNA follows: TGTGCCAGCTCACTAAAACAGGGGGCGAACACTGAAGCTTTCTTT. It codes for CASSLKQGANTEAFF.

The chain is built from TRBV5-5 and TRBJ1-5; TRBD1 matches at 7 bases. The length of the CDR3 is 15 residues. Germline V gives CDR1 SGHKS, CDR2 YYEKEE (reference sequence). V was clipped by 1 base and J by 4 bases; unmatched bases: 5. This CDR3 is CASSLLSGGNQPQHF. The CDR3, as DNA: TGTGCCAGCAGCTTGTTGTCAGGGGGGAATCAGCCCCAGCATTTT.

This rearrangement joins TRBV18 to TRBJ2-2; 12 bases map to TRBD1. The CDR3 runs 18 residues. Trimming removed 3 bases from V and 4 bases from J; junction bases left unmatched: 9. CDR1 KGHSH and CDR2 LQKENI come from the germline V gene. The CDR3 region is CASSPLGQGARGTGELFF. In DNA, the CDR3 is TGTGCCAGCTCACCCCTGGGACAGGGGGCCCGTGGCACCGGGGAGCTGTTTTTT. The full variable domain, in which reference TRBV18 and TRBJ2-2 provide the parts outside the CDR3, is NAGVMQNPRHLVRRRGQEARLRCSPMKGHSHVYWYRQLPEEGLKFMVYLQKENIIDESGMPKERFSAEFPKEGPSILRIQQVVRGDSAAYFCASSPLGQGARGTGELFFGEGSRLTVL.

This clone was recorded once. This chain joins TRBV15 and TRBJ1-3, with D possibly being TRBD1 (6 bases). The CDR3 consists of 14 residues. The V gene's germline CDR1 is LNHNV and CDR2 YYDKDF (reference sequence). The V gene lost 4 bases and the J gene lost 3 bases, with 10 bases spanning the gap. The CDR3 protein is CATSKDSGGNTIYF. CDR3 in DNA: TGTGCCACCAGCAAGGACAGTGGTGGAAACACCATATATTTT.